Following are 26 T cell receptor beta chains from one sample sequenced in a study of blood T cells in healthy people across ages. The second PCR ran roughly 6 to 11 cycles with a sample-barcoded 5' primer and J-beta primers. TCRdb processed the 5' RACE reads anew with MiXCR; each CDR3 protein has one entry. The sample contains about 1.4 million distinct CDR3 sequences, approximately 60% of which appear only once. Sequenced input: blood. All receptors come from a man between 18 and 29 years old in good health.

The chain links TRBV10-3 to TRBJ2-1; possibly TRBD1 for D (5 bases). V was shortened by 8 bases and J by 0 bases, with 20 bases between the two germline ends. There are 17 residues in the CDR3. Germline V gives CDR1 ENHRY, CDR2 SYGVKD. The CDR3 DNA reads TGTGCCATCGGATATCGTTTGGGGCCAAGCTCCTACAATGAGCAGTTCTTC. Translating gives CAIGYRLGPSSYNEQFF.

A single count supports this clonotype. The V gene is TRBV6-5, the J gene TRBJ1-5, with 9 nucleotides matching TRBD1. This CDR3 comprises 15 residues. Unmatched junction bases numbered 4, after V lost 6 bases and J lost 1 base. Germline lookup yields CDR1 MNHEY and CDR2 SVGAGI. The CDR3 DNA follows: TGTGCCAGCAGGCCACAGGGGGCAAGCAATCAGCCCCAGCATTTT. It codes for CASRPQGASNQPQHF.

The chain uses TRBV7-9 and TRBJ2-2, with D tentatively TRBD2 (5 bases). This CDR3 region has 18 residues. The V gene's germline CDR1 is SEHNR and CDR2 FQNEAQ (reference sequence). Trimming took 5 bases from V and 4 from J, leaving 23 bases between them. CDR3: CASSKPDSRLQTTGELFF. CDR3 coding DNA: TGTGCCAGCAGCAAACCGGACTCTAGACTTCAAACCACCGGGGAGCTGTTTTTT.

V and J are TRBV4-1 and TRBJ2-6; the D gene is possibly TRBD1 (5 bases). Looked up from germline, CDR1 is MGHRA and CDR2 is YSYEKL. The CDR3 runs to 16 residues. V was pared by 1 base and J by 0 bases, with 7 bases between. The CDR3: CASSQAGCSGANVLTF. The DNA of the CDR3 is TGCGCCAGCAGCCAAGCAGGGTGCTCTGGGGCCAACGTCCTGACTTTC.

In this sample, this clonotype turned up once. The chain couples TRBV7-9 to TRBJ1-1, with D possibly matching TRBD1 (5 bases). Trimming left V 2 bases short and J 4 bases short, with 14 bases between. The CDR3 spans 15 residues. Germline V gene data show CDR1 as SEHNR and CDR2 as FQNEAQ (reference sequence). The CDR3 protein is CASSLIGGRSTEAFF. Here the CDR3 DNA reads TGTGCCAGCAGCTTAATTGGGGGAAGAAGCACTGAAGCTTTCTTT.

The DNA for the CDR3 is TGTGCCAGCAGTTTAAGAACCGCCGGCTACGAGCAGTACTTC. Its protein product is CASSLRTAGYEQYF. This chain uses TRBV27 with TRBJ2-7; D is ambiguous. CDR3 length: 14 amino acids. Between the trimmed V and J ends, which lost 2 bases and 3 bases, there was a span of 11 bases. CDR1 and CDR2 (germline): MNHEY, SMNVEV (reference sequence).

CDR3 sequence: CATAEGNQPQHF. CDR3 coding DNA: TGTGCCACAGCGGAGGGGAATCAGCCCCAGCATTTT. The genes are TRBV6-6 and TRBJ1-5; tentatively, D is TRBD1 (5 bases). Germline assignment: CDR1 MNHNY and CDR2 SVGAGI (reference sequence). The CDR3 is made up of 12 amino acids. Trimming removed 10 bases from V and 4 bases from J, with 11 bases in between.

The V call is TRBV12-3 or TRBV12-4, the J call TRBJ2-1; D might be TRBD1 (5 bases). Trimming took 3 bases from V and 6 from J, leaving 9 bases between them. This CDR3 has 13 amino acids. The CDR3 bases are TGTGCCAGCAGTTTTGGGGCTCCCAATGAGCAGTTCTTC. It encodes CASSFGAPNEQFF.

This sequence joins TRBV6-5 and TRBJ2-2; the D is unclear. Germline values: CDR1 MNHEY, CDR2 SVGAGI. V gave up 5 bases and J gave up 7 bases, with 11 bases separating them. CDR3 length: 13 residues. CDR3 bases: TGTGCCAGCAGTAAAGTAGCCGGCGGGGAGCTGTTTTTT. Protein product: CASSKVAGGELFF.

This chain links TRBV4-2 with TRBJ2-1; D is undetermined. Germline CDR1 is LGHNA and CDR2 is YNFKEQ. The ends were cut back, 0 bases at V and 0 bases at J, with 12 bases in the middle. This CDR3 is 17 amino acids long. In DNA form, the CDR3 reads TGTGCCAGCAGCCAAGAGCCAAGGCTTGGCTCCTACAATGAGCAGTTCTTC. The encoded protein is CASSQEPRLGSYNEQFF.

CDR3 amino acids: CASSGGQGSYGYTF. The CDR3 DNA follows: TGTGCCAGCAGCGGTGGACAGGGCAGCTATGGCTACACCTTC. The genes are TRBV11-2 and TRBJ1-2, with 8 bases matching TRBD1. The CDR3 spans 14 residues. CDR1 SGHAT and CDR2 FQNNGV come from the germline V gene. J gave up 4 bases and V 5 bases, and 6 bases lay outside the gene matches.

The J gene is TRBJ2-7, the V gene TRBV27; TRBD2 might be the D (6 bases). This CDR3 spans 16 amino acids. Trimming left V 4 bases short and J 7 bases short, with 23 bases between. The germline V gene has CDR1 MNHEY and CDR2 SMNVEV (reference sequence). CDR3 DNA sequence: TGTGCCAGCAGTTCAGGGACGGGAGCCTTACTGGGGGAGCAGTACTTC. The encoded protein is CASSSGTGALLGEQYF.

The V and J genes are TRBV20-1 and TRBJ2-7; D remains unclear. The ends were cut back, 6 bases at V and 3 bases at J, with 9 bases in the middle. The V gene's germline CDR1 is DFQATT and CDR2 SNEGSKA (reference sequence). The CDR3 has 11 amino acids. The CDR3: CSARFDYEQYF. The CDR3 DNA sequence: TGCAGTGCCCGCTTTGACTACGAGCAGTACTTC.

The rearrangement uses TRBV6-2 or TRBV6-3 and TRBJ2-4; D unresolved. Judging by the DNA end, TRBJ2-7 fits better; the J call may be wrong. Germline V CDR1 and CDR2: MNHEY, SVGEGT. The CDR3 extends over 13 amino acids. The CDR3 region is CASSPLLPYEQYF. The CDR3 nucleotides are TGTGCCAGCAGTCCCCTCCTTCCCTACGAGCAGTACTTC.

The V call is TRBV4-1, the J call TRBJ1-1; D is possibly TRBD1 (6 bases). The length of the CDR3 is 15 residues. Germline V gene sequence: CDR1 MGHRA, CDR2 YSYEKL. The V and J ends lost 5 bases and 3 bases respectively, with 16 bases between them. CDR3 bases: TGCGCCAGCAGCATCGGGGACACTTGGGACACTGAAGCTTTCTTT. It specifies CASSIGDTWDTEAFF.

The chain couples TRBV4-1 to TRBJ1-1; D gene unclear. This CDR3 contains 13 residues. Trimming took off 4 bases at V and 2 bases at J, with 8 bases between the two ends. CDR1 and CDR2 from the germline V gene are MGHRA and YSYEKL. This chain's CDR3 is CASSPADNTEAFF. The CDR3 DNA reads TGCGCCAGCAGCCCAGCAGACAACACTGAAGCTTTCTTT.

The V and J genes are TRBV3-1 and TRBJ2-1, with TRBD2 identical over 12 bases. The germline V gene encodes CDR1 LGHDT and CDR2 YNNKEL (reference sequence). With 4 bases clipped from V and 11 bases from J, the junction kept 9 bases outside the gene matches. The CDR3 consists of 15 residues. The CDR3 DNA reads as TGTGCCAGCAGCCGCGGACTAGCGGGACTTGACCAGCAGTTCTTC. Translation gives CASSRGLAGLDQQFF.

The chain joins TRBV11-2 to TRBJ2-4; either TRBD1 or TRBD2 may fit D (6 bases each). Germline assignment: CDR1 SGHAT and CDR2 FQNNGV. The CDR3 runs 16 residues. V was trimmed by 2 bases and J by 1 base, leaving 12 bases between them. Here the CDR3 reads CASSLPGARAKNIQYF. The CDR3 nucleotides read TGTGCCAGCAGCTTACCGGGGGCGCGGGCCAAAAACATTCAGTACTTC. Based on the CDR3 plus reference TRBV11-2 and TRBJ2-4, the full variable domain is EAGVAQSPRYKIIEKRQSVAFWCNPISGHATLYWYQQILGQGPKLLIQFQNNGVVDDSQLPKDRFSAERLKGVDSTLKIQPAKLEDSAVYLCASSLPGARAKNIQYFGAGTRLSVL.

The J gene is TRBJ2-3, the V gene TRBV2, with 9 bases fitting TRBD1. The CDR3 consists of 15 residues. Germline CDR1 and CDR2: SNHLY and FYNNEI. Trimming at V came to 7 bases and at J to 3 bases, leaving 8 bases not matched to a gene. CDR3 amino acids: CASIKETGGTDTQYF. In DNA, the CDR3 is TGTGCCAGCATTAAGGAGACAGGGGGAACAGATACGCAGTATTTT.

This clonotype occurred once. The chain carries TRBV27 and TRBJ2-4; D gene uncertain. Between the trimmed V and J ends, which lost 5 bases and 0 bases, there was a span of 8 bases. Germline V gene lookup returns CDR1 MNHEY and CDR2 SMNVEV (reference sequence). CDR3 size: 14 residues. CDR3 nucleotide sequence: TGTGCCAGCAGTCCTACAGTAGCCAAAAACATTCAGTACTTC. Its translation: CASSPTVAKNIQYF.

The V call is TRBV6-2 or TRBV6-3, the J call TRBJ2-7, with 7 nucleotides matching TRBD2. The V segment lost 4 bases and the J segment 3 bases; nucleotides outside the gene matches: 3. CDR1 and CDR2 from the germline V gene are MNHEY and SVGEGT. The CDR3 is 13 amino acids. CDR3 in amino acids: CASSFGTIYEQYF. The CDR3 bases are TGTGCCAGCAGTTTTGGGACTATCTACGAGCAGTACTTC.

This clonotype was seen more than once but under ten times. The chain uses TRBV25-1 and TRBJ2-1, with TRBD1 identical over 10 bases. The CDR3 spans 15 residues. CDR1 is MGHDK and CDR2 is SYGVNS in the germline V gene. The trim removed 4 bases at V and 7 bases at J, leaving 7 bases unmatched. The CDR3 spells CASSADGGQGNEQFF. DNA of the CDR3: TGTGCCAGCAGTGCAGACGGGGGACAGGGGAATGAGCAGTTCTTC.

The V and J genes are TRBV11-2 and TRBJ2-1; no clear D gene. The J call is in doubt because the DNA end fits TRBJ2-7 better. The CDR3 totals 15 residues. The germline CDR1 and CDR2 sequences are SGHAT and FQNNGV. CDR3 region: CASSLEPSSYNEQYF. CDR3 DNA: TGTGCCAGCAGCTTAGAGCCCAGCTCCTACAATGAGCAGTACTTC.

The chain employs TRBV3-1 and TRBJ1-2; D is perhaps TRBD1 (6 bases). The CDR3 runs to 14 residues. Looked up from germline, CDR1 is LGHDT and CDR2 is YNNKEL (reference sequence). Deletions cut 3 bases from V and 6 bases from J, with 14 bases between. This CDR3 is CASSQGAKSNGYTF. The CDR3 coding sequence is TGTGCCAGCAGCCAGGGGGCAAAATCTAATGGCTACACCTTC.

This chain uses TRBV20-1 with TRBJ2-1, with TRBD1 identical over 9 bases. The CDR3 consists of 15 residues. The V segment lost 6 bases and the J segment 0 bases; nucleotides outside the gene matches: 6. Germline CDR1 and CDR2: DFQATT and SNEGSKA (reference sequence). The CDR3 spells CSAGDRESSYNEQFF. DNA of the CDR3: TGCAGTGCCGGGGACAGGGAAAGCTCCTACAATGAGCAGTTCTTC.

The chain links TRBV6-6 to TRBJ2-1; TRBD2 is a possible D gene (6 bases). This CDR3 spans 16 amino acids. Germline V gene sequence: CDR1 MNHNY, CDR2 SVGAGI (reference sequence). The V end was cut by 6 bases, the J end by 7 bases, with 22 bases between. Here the CDR3 DNA reads TGTGCCAGCAGCAGCACTACCGGGCAGGAGGGAAATGAGCAGTTCTTC. Protein product: CASSSTTGQEGNEQFF.